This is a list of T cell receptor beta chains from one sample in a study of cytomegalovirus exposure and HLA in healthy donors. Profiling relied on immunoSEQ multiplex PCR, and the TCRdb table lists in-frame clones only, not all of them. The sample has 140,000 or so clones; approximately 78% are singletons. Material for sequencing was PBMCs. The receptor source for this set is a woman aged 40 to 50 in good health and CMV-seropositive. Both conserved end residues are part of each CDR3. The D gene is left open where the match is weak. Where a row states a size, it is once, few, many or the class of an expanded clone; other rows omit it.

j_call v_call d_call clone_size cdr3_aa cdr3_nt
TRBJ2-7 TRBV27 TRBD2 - CASSLWTSGVPYEQYF TGTGCCAGCAGTTTGTGGACTAGCGGAGTCCCCTACGAGCAGTACTTC
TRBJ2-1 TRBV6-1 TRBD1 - CASSEALGTGYNEQFF TGTGCCAGCAGTGAAGCGCTAGGGACAGGGTACAATGAGCAGTTCTTC
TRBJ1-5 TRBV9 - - CASSVGRTNQPQHF TGTGCCAGCAGCGTAGGCAGGACTAATCAGCCCCAGCATTTT
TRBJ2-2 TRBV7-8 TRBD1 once CASSSQGTGETGELFF TGTGCCAGCAGCTCACAAGGGACAGGGGAGACCGGGGAGCTGTTTTTT
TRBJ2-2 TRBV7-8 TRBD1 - CASSSGGTGGPPGIF TGTGCCAGCAGCTCAGGGGGGACAGGGGGCCCCCCGGGGATTTTT
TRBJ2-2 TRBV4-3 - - CASSHQGGANEHTGELFF TGCGCCAGCAGCCATCAGGGGGGAGCCAATGAACACACCGGGGAGCTGTTTTTT
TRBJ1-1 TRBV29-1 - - CSVLGGMNTEAFF TGCAGCGTTCTTGGGGGCATGAACACTGAAGCTTTCTTT
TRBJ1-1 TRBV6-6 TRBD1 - CASSSGQGITEAFF TGTGCCAGCAGTTCCGGACAGGGTATAACTGAAGCTTTCTTT
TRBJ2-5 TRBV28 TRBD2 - CASSLSLGEGIRETQYF TGTGCCAGCAGTTTGTCTCTCGGGGAGGGAATCAGAGAGACCCAGTACTTC
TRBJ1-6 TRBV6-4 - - CASSVTAPNSPLHF TGTGCCAGCAGTGTGACAGCCCCAAATTCACCCCTCCACTTT
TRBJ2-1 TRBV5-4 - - CASSLGPGSYNEQFF TGTGCCAGCAGCTTGGGCCCCGGGTCTTACAATGAGCAGTTCTTC
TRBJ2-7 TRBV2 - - CASRNRDNSYEQYF TGTGCCAGCAGAAACCGGGACAACTCCTACGAGCAGTACTTC
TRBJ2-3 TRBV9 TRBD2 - CASSEGGTSRVPDTQYF TGTGCCAGCAGCGAGGGAGGGACTAGTAGGGTCCCAGATACGCAGTATTTT
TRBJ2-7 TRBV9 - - CASSVGSEAYEQYF TGTGCCAGCAGCGTAGGTAGCGAGGCCTACGAGCAGTACTTC
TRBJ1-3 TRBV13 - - CASSSRGSGRTSGNTIYF TGTGCCAGCAGCTCTAGGGGGTCAGGACGGACGTCTGGAAACACCATATATTTT
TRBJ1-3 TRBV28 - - CASSLGPSFSGNTIYF TGTGCCAGCAGTTTGGGCCCGAGCTTCTCTGGAAACACCATATATTTT
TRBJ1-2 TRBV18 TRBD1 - CASSPDREVLYGYTF TGTGCCAGCTCACCAGACAGGGAAGTCCTCTATGGCTACACCTTC
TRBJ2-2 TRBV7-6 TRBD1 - CASSLGQANTGELFF TGTGCCAGCAGCTTGGGACAGGCCAACACCGGGGAGCTGTTTTTT
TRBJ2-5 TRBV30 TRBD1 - CAWMGTVLETQYF TGTGCCTGGATGGGGACAGTCTTGGAGACCCAGTACTTC
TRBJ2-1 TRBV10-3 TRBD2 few CAISGTSGRTDNEQFF TGTGCCATCAGTGGCACTAGCGGGAGGACAGACAATGAGCAGTTCTTC
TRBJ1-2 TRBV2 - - CASSERGGREGYTF TGTGCCAGCAGTGAAAGGGGGGGGCGGGAGGGCTACACCTTC